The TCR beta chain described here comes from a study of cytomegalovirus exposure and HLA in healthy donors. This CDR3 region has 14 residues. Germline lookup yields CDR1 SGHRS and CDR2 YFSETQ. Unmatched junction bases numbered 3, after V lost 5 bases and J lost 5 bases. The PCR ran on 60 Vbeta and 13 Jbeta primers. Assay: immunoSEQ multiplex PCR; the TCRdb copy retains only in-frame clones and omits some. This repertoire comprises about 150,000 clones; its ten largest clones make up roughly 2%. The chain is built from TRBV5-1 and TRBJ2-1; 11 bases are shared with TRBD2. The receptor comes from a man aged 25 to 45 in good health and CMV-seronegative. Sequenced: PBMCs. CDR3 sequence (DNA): TGCGCCAGCAGTCGACTAGCGGGAAACAATGAGCAGTTCTTC. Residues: CASSRLAGNNEQFF.